This TCR beta chain originates from a study of OX40 agonist ivuxolimab in advanced cancers. Some clones are missing from TCRdb's copy, which holds only in-frame ones; the method was immunoSEQ multiplex PCR. Here the sample spans more than 55,000 clones, roughly 89% being singletons. Per germline, CDR1 MNHEY and CDR2 SVGAGI. Trimming took off 7 bases at V and 0 bases at J, with 13 bases between the two ends. The CDR3 extends over 15 amino acids. The receptor comes from an adult with an advanced solid tumor such as melanoma, head and neck, liver or kidney cancer. The sample consisted of CD4+ or CD8+ T cells sorted from blood, taken in a trial of the OX40 agonist ivuxolimab. The gene calls are TRBV6-5 and TRBJ2-1; D is possibly TRBD2 (5 bases). CDR3 region: CASNFGVSSYNEQFF. The CDR3 bases are TGTGCCAGCAATTTCGGGGTTAGCTCCTACAATGAGCAGTTCTTC.